One sample yielded the 21 T cell receptor beta chains listed below, sequenced in a study of PD-1 blockade in classical Hodgkin lymphoma. Time point given: cycle 4 day 1 (C4D1), after less than 7 weeks of nivolumab. Exposure to brentuximab vedotin varied, and each patient had relapsed following autologous stem cell transplantation. Here immunoSEQ multiplex PCR was the method, and the copy in TCRdb shows in-frame clones only, minus some. The sample lists 80,000 to 100,000 clones; approximately 94% were seen once. This sample comprised peripheral blood mononuclear cells (PBMCs), obtained before the fourth cycle of nivolumab. These receptors were collected from a human donor with classical Hodgkin lymphoma.

This clone was observed once. This chain joins TRBV27 and TRBJ2-7, with D unresolved. Trimming took 5 bases from V and 3 from J, leaving 23 bases between them. Germline loops: CDR1 MNHEY, CDR2 SMNVEV (reference sequence). The CDR3 contains 17 residues. The chain's CDR3 is CASSPTFEGERVYEQYF. CDR3 DNA sequence: TGTGCCAGCAGTCCCACCTTCGAAGGAGAACGCGTCTACGAGCAGTACTTC.

The chain combines TRBV27 with TRBJ1-5; 11 bases map to TRBD1. After removal of 8 bases from V and 1 base from J, the junction contained 13 bases not matched to a gene. The CDR3 covers 18 residues. From germline, CDR1 is MNHEY and CDR2 SMNVEV (reference sequence). CDR3 bases: TGTGCCAGCGGGAAGGACAGGGGGCGCGGGGTGAGCAATCAGCCCCAGCATTTT. It encodes CASGKDRGRGVSNQPQHF.

This chain joins TRBV28 and TRBJ1-5, with 8 bases identical to TRBD1. The CDR3 covers 17 residues. The germline gives CDR1 MDHEN, CDR2 SYDVKM. V shed 2 bases and J 5 bases; nucleotides not matched to a gene: 11. CDR3 loop: CASSLPGQGTLHQPQHF. CDR3 sequence (DNA): TGTGCCAGCAGTTTACCCGGACAGGGCACCCTTCATCAGCCCCAGCATTTT.

The chain uses TRBV9 and TRBJ2-3; 8 bases are a match to TRBD2. J lost 2 bases, V lost 4 bases, and 9 bases had no gene match. This CDR3 spans 16 amino acids. Germline V gives CDR1 SGDLS, CDR2 YYNGEE. The CDR3, as DNA: TGTGCCAGCAGCAGGGAGGGCGGGAGGACCACAGATACGCAGTATTTT. This encodes CASSREGGRTTDTQYF.

CDR3 sequence reads: CASSYPGLVWAEAFF. The DNA of the CDR3 is TGTGCCAGCAGTTACCCAGGACTTGTATGGGCTGAAGCTTTCTTT. This chain uses TRBV6-5 with TRBJ1-1, with D uncertain. The V end lost 2 bases, the J end lost 6 bases, and 16 bases lay between the germline ends. The germline CDR1 and CDR2 sequences are MNHEY and SVGAGI. The CDR3 loop spans 15 amino acids.

This clone was detected only once. The chain employs TRBV28 and TRBJ2-7; 12 bases map to TRBD2. Germline CDR1 is MDHEN and CDR2 is SYDVKM. V gave up 6 bases and J gave up 2 bases; unmatched junction bases: 8. CDR3 length: 16 amino acids. CDR3 amino acids: CASRSPSGRAPYEQYF. CDR3 DNA sequence: TGTGCCAGCAGATCTCCTAGCGGGAGGGCCCCCTACGAGCAGTACTTC.

The chain uses TRBV6-5 and TRBJ1-1, with 8 bases fitting TRBD1. Per germline, CDR1 MNHEY and CDR2 SVGAGI. V dropped 5 bases and J dropped 6; count of bases not matched to a gene: 8. The CDR3 extends over 14 amino acids. The chain's CDR3 is CASSGDRGYPEAFF. The CDR3 DNA is TGTGCCAGCAGTGGCGACAGGGGCTATCCTGAAGCTTTCTTT.

The chain employs TRBV5-1 and TRBJ2-7; 12 bases are a match to TRBD2. CDR3 size: 16 residues. Per the germline V gene, CDR1 is SGHRS and CDR2 is YFSETQ. J lost 3 bases, V lost 0 bases, and 4 bases had no gene match. The CDR3 region is CASSLAGGLAGYEQYF. The CDR3 DNA reads TGCGCCAGCAGCTTGGCCGGGGGACTAGCGGGCTACGAGCAGTACTTC.

This sequence joins TRBV6-5 and TRBJ2-7; D call uncertain. Trimming shortened V by 7 bases and J by 3 bases, and 16 bases separated the two germline ends. From germline, CDR1 is MNHEY and CDR2 SVGAGI. CDR3 size: 14 residues. The CDR3 sequence is CASTRAQVGYEQYF. The CDR3 nucleotides are TGTGCCAGCACCCGCGCTCAGGTGGGCTACGAGCAGTACTTC.

This chain connects TRBV28 to TRBJ1-5; TRBD1 matches at 7 bases. The CDR3 runs to 15 residues. Trimming at V came to 5 bases and at J to 4 bases, leaving 8 bases not matched to a gene. Germline V CDR1 and CDR2: MDHEN, SYDVKM. CDR3 coding DNA: TGTGCCAGCAGTCCCGACAGGGAGCGAAATCAGCCCCAGCATTTT. This encodes CASSPDRERNQPQHF.

This chain uses TRBV11-2 with TRBJ1-1, with D perhaps TRBD1 (5 bases). Germline assignment: CDR1 SGHAT and CDR2 FQNNGV. The CDR3 spans 13 residues. The V end lost 8 bases, the J end lost 4 bases, and 14 bases lay between the germline ends. This CDR3 is CASGVQVRTEAFF. The CDR3 DNA reads TGTGCCAGCGGAGTACAGGTTCGCACTGAAGCTTTCTTT.

The rearrangement joins TRBV7-9 to TRBJ1-1; no definite D call. V was cut by 3 bases and J by 10 bases, with 12 bases left in between. This CDR3 has 12 residues. The germline V gene encodes CDR1 SEHNR and CDR2 FQNEAQ (reference sequence). The CDR3 DNA reads as TGTGCCAGCAGCTTTGGGGTATACGGAGCTTTCTTT. Encoded protein: CASSFGVYGAFF.

The chain couples TRBV5-1 to TRBJ2-5; D is unresolved. This CDR3 contains 16 residues. The V gene lost 0 bases and the J gene lost 4 bases, with 16 bases spanning the gap. Germline V gene sequence: CDR1 SGHRS, CDR2 YFSETQ. For the CDR3, the DNA is TGCGCCAGCAGCTTGGGTGTCTCAGGCTACTCAGAGACCCAGTACTTC. This codes for CASSLGVSGYSETQYF.

Remarks on this clone: The conserved closing phenylalanine or tryptophan is absent in this CDR3, likely reflecting a read error. The DNA is omitted, as the CDR3 cannot be located on it reliably, and the CDR3 follows TCRdb's listing. The rearrangement links TRBV28 to TRBJ2-3; TRBD2, the table's D call, lacks a check against the DNA. Per germline, CDR1 MDHEN and CDR2 SYDVKM. Including both end residues, the CDR3 is 14 amino acids long. The CDR3 loop is CASRRDRGLAGGAL.

The V call is TRBV29-1, the J call TRBJ1-1; 8 nucleotides line up with TRBD1. CDR1 and CDR2 (germline): SQVTM, ANQGSEA. Trimming cost V 6 bases and J 2 bases; bases outside gene matches: 8. CDR3 length: 14 amino acids. As DNA, the CDR3 is TGCAGCGTCGACTACAGGGGGGTTAACACTGAAGCTTTCTTT. Amino acid sequence: CSVDYRGVNTEAFF.

The J gene is TRBJ2-3, the V gene TRBV4-2; 8 bases match TRBD2. CDR1 and CDR2 (germline): LGHNA, YNFKEQ. The CDR3 spans 17 residues. V gave up 0 bases and J gave up 3 bases; unmatched junction bases: 8. In DNA, the CDR3 is TGTGCCAGCAGCCAAGAGAGACTAGCGTCGGGTACAGATACGCAGTATTTT. Its translation is CASSQERLASGTDTQYF.

The CDR3 nucleotides read TGCGCCAGCACAGTAAGACAGGGCGGTGAGCAGTTCTTC. Protein sequence: CASTVRQGGEQFF. The V gene is TRBV10-2, the J gene TRBJ2-1, with TRBD1 matching over 7 bases. This CDR3 contains 13 residues. Germline CDR1 and CDR2: WSHSY and SAAADI. The V and J ends lost 7 bases and 9 bases, in that order; junction bases with no gene match: 9.

The chain has TRBV11-3 and TRBJ2-6; D is tentatively TRBD1 or TRBD2 (6 bases each). The germline gives CDR1 SGHNT, CDR2 YENEEA. The CDR3 covers 15 residues. V dropped 5 bases and J dropped 4 bases, with 12 bases sitting between them. The CDR3 spells CASSPGGTGANVLTF. In DNA, the CDR3 is TGTGCCAGCAGCCCCGGCGGGACAGGGGCCAACGTCCTGACTTTC.

The rearrangement links TRBV6-5 to TRBJ2-1, with D possibly being TRBD1 (7 bases). Trimming removed 5 bases from V and 0 bases from J, with 8 bases in between. Germline CDR1 and CDR2: MNHEY and SVGAGI. This CDR3 is built from 14 residues. The CDR3 loop is CASSQGGSYNEQFF. DNA of the CDR3: TGTGCCAGCAGTCAGGGGGGCTCCTACAATGAGCAGTTCTTC.

The chain links TRBV6-5 to TRBJ1-3; unclear D gene. Trimming removed 5 bases from V and 1 base from J, with 9 bases in between. CDR1 and CDR2 (germline): MNHEY, SVGAGI. This CDR3 region has 14 residues. CDR3 sequence reads: CASSSKGSGNTIYF. The CDR3 DNA is TGTGCCAGCAGTAGTAAGGGTTCTGGAAACACCATATATTTT.

This chain joins TRBV5-1 and TRBJ2-3, with D perhaps assigned TRBD1 or TRBD2 (5 bases each). Germline V lookup: CDR1 SGHRS, CDR2 YFSETQ. This CDR3 contains 13 residues. Trimming took 2 bases from V and 4 from J, leaving 8 bases between them. As DNA, the CDR3 is TGCGCCAGCAGCTTCGGGGCTGCAGATACGCAGTATTTT. Translation gives CASSFGAADTQYF.